This entry is about one TCR beta chain. The CDR3 loop spans 15 amino acids. The entry originates in a study of preoperative IRX-2 immunotherapy in early breast cancer. The repertoire was sequenced with immunoSEQ multiplex PCR; TCRdb's copy has only in-frame clones and lacks some. The sample carries 2,500 or so clones, approximately 80% recorded once. Sample treatment: preoperative locoregional IRX-2 cytokine immunotherapy. This phase Ib study tested locoregional IRX-2 cytokine immunotherapy given before surgery. The chain is built from TRBV1 and TRBJ1-3; the table gives TRBD1 as D, unverified against the DNA. TRBV1 counts as a pseudogene. The TCR originated in a human donor with breast cancer. This sample comprised tumor tissue, obtained after IRX-2 immunotherapy. The CDR3 DNA sequence: TGCGCCAGCAGCCCAGAGGCCGATCCCCGAAACACCATATATTTT. It is translated as CASSPEADPRNTIYF.